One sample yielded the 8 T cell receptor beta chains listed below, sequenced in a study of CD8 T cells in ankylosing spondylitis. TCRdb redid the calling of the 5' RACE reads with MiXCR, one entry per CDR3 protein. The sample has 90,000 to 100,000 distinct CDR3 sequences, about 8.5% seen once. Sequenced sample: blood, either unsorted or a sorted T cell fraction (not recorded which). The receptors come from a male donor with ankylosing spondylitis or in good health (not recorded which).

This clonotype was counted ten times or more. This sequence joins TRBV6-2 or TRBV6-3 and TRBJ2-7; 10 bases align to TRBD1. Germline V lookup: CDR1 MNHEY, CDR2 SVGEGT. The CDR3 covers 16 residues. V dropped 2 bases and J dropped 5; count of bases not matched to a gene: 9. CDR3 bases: TGTGCCAGCAGTTACCCCTGGGGACAGGGGCAGGACGAGCAGTACTTC. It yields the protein CASSYPWGQGQDEQYF.

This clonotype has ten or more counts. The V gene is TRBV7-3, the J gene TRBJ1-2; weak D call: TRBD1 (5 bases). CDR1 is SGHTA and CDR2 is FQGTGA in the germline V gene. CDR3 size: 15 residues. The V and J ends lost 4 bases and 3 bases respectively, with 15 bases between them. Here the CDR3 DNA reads TGTGCCAGCAGCTCTCGGGGGAGCACTGACTATGGCTACACCTTC. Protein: CASSSRGSTDYGYTF. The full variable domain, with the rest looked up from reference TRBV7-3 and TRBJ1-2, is GAGVSQTPSNKVTEKGKYVELRCDPISGHTALYWYRQSLGQGPEFLIYFQGTGAADDSGLPNDRFFAVRPEGSVSTLKIQRTERGDSAVYLCASSSRGSTDYGYTFGSGTRLTVV.

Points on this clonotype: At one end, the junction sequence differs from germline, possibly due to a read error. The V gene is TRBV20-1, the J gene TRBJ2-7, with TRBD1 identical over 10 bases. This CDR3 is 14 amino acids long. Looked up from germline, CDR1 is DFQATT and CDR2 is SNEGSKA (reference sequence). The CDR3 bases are TGCGGTGCTAGTACGACAGGGGGCGCCTACGAGCAGTACTTC. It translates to CGASTTGGAYEQYF.

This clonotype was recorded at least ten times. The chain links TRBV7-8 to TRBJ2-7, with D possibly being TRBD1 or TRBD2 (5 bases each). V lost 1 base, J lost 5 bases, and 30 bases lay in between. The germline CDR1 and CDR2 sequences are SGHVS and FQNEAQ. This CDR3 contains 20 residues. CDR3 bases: TGTGCCAGCAGCTTAGTCTCGAGTCAGGGAACAATAGGGGAGCAAAACGAGCAGTACTTC. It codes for CASSLVSSQGTIGEQNEQYF.

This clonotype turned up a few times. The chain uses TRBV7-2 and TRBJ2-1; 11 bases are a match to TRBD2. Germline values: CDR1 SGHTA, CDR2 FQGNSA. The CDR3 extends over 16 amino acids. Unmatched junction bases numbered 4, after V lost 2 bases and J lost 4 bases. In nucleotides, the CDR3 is TGTGCCAGCAGCTTACTAGCGGGAGGCCCATACAATGAGCAGTTCTTC. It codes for CASSLLAGGPYNEQFF.

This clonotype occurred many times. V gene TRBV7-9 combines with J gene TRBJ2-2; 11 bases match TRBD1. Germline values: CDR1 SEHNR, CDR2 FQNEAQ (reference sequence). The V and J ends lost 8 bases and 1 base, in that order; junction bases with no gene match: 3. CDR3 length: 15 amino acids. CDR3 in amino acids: CASGQGAKNTGELFF. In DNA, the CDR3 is TGTGCCAGCGGACAGGGGGCCAAGAACACCGGGGAGCTGTTTTTT. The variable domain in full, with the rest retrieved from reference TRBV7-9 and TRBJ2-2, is DTGVSQNPRHKITKRGQNVTFRCDPISEHNRLYWYRQTLGQGPEFLTYFQNEAQLEKSRLLSDRFSAERPKGSFSTLEIQRTEQGDSAMYLCASGQGAKNTGELFFGEGSRLTVL.

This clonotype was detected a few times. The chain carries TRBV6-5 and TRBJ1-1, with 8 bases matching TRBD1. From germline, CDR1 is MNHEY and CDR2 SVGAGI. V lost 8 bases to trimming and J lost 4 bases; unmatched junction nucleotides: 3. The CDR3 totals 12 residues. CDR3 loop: CASQTGVTEAFF. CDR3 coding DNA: TGTGCCAGCCAGACAGGGGTCACTGAAGCTTTCTTT.

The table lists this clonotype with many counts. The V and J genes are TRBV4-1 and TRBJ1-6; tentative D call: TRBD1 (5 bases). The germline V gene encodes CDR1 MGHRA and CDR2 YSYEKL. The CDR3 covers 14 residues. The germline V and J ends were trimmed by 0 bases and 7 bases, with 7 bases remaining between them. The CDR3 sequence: CASSQETANSPLHF. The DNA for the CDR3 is TGCGCCAGCAGCCAAGAGACAGCGAATTCACCCCTCCACTTT.